Listed here are 32 T cell receptor beta chains from one sample, sequenced in a study of a mutant IDH1 vaccine in newly diagnosed glioma (dated by TCRdb to about 2021). Library method: the immunoSEQ multiplex PCR assay. TCRdb stores this immuneACCESS table with in-frame sequences only. Part of the clones is absent; in the studies checked, under half of the shortfall reflects unresolved V genes, and no reason is known for the rest. The sample data list 20,000 to 25,000 clones, and approximately 93% of these were observed just once. The ten largest make up approximately 1.1% of the sample. This specimen's time point label, per the study, means: baseline, week 1 (first vaccination visit). The treatment or condition label of this sample denotes: pre-vaccination baseline after standard-of-care therapy. The sample here was PBMCs, taken from a glioma patient treated with radiotherapy, temozolomide or both. These receptors were collected from a man in his forties or fifties with glioma.

V gene TRBV15 combines with J gene TRBJ2-7; perhaps TRBD1 as D (5 bases). With 0 bases removed from V and 6 bases from J, the gap between germline ends came to 15 bases. The germline V gene has CDR1 LNHNV and CDR2 YYDKDF (reference sequence). The CDR3 is 15 residues long. The DNA for the CDR3 is TGTGCCACCAGCAGAGATCTTGCAGGGTTAGCCGAGCAGTACTTC. It is translated as CATSRDLAGLAEQYF.

This clone occurred once. This CDR3 reads CASSFTGTAYQETQYF. CDR3 nucleotide sequence: TGTGCCAGCAGTTTTACGGGGACAGCCTACCAAGAGACCCAGTACTTC. This chain joins TRBV28 and TRBJ2-5; 7 bases agree with TRBD1. The CDR3 spans 16 residues. The junction had 7 bases not matched to a gene; V was cut back by 3 bases and J by 0 bases. Germline lookup yields CDR1 MDHEN and CDR2 SYDVKM.

The chain recombines TRBV5-8 with TRBJ2-3, with D perhaps being TRBD1 or TRBD2 (5 bases each). V lost 2 bases and J lost 1, with 11 bases in between. The CDR3 length is 15 residues. Germline assignment: CDR1 SGHTS and CDR2 YDEGEE. This CDR3 reads CASSLRGDGTDTQYF. DNA of the CDR3: TGTGCCAGCAGCTTAAGAGGGGACGGCACAGATACGCAGTATTTT. Drawing the rest from reference TRBV5-8 and TRBJ2-3, the complete variable domain is EAGVTQSPTHLIKTRGQQATLRCSPISGHTSVYWYQQALGLGLQFLLWYDEGEERNRGNFPPRFSGRQFPNYSSELNVNALELEDSALYLCASSLRGDGTDTQYFGPGTRLTVL.

The chain links TRBV5-6 to TRBJ2-7; 9 bases agree with TRBD1. The germline V gene has CDR1 SGHDT and CDR2 YYEEEE. The V segment lost 3 bases and the J segment 2 bases; nucleotides outside the gene matches: 6. The CDR3 has 15 residues. The CDR3 DNA reads TGTGCCAGCAGCTCGATTCGGACAGGGGCCTACGAGCAGTACTTC. Amino acid sequence: CASSSIRTGAYEQYF.

The chain uses TRBV6-6 and TRBJ2-5; either TRBD1 or TRBD2 may supply D (6 bases each). From germline, CDR1 is MNHNY and CDR2 SVGAGI (reference sequence). The length of the CDR3 is 15 residues. Trimming removed 6 bases from V and 7 bases from J, with 21 bases in between. The DNA of the CDR3 is TGTGCCAGCAGGGCAGTTGTCGGGGGCGCGGGGACCCAGTACTTC. Amino acids: CASRAVVGGAGTQYF.

This chain uses TRBV18 with TRBJ1-6; 7 bases agree with TRBD1. J was trimmed by 8 bases and V by 3 bases; bases with no gene match: 7. This CDR3 has 15 amino acids. Germline V gene sequence: CDR1 KGHSH, CDR2 LQKENI. CDR3 sequence reads: CASSPLDREHSPLHF. CDR3 DNA: TGTGCCAGCTCACCTCTCGACAGGGAGCATTCACCCCTCCACTTT.

In its sample, this clone was seen once. The chain combines TRBV7-8 with TRBJ1-1; 9 nucleotides agree with TRBD1. The CDR3 extends over 14 amino acids. The V segment lost 7 bases and the J segment 1 base; nucleotides outside the gene matches: 4. Germline V lookup: CDR1 SGHVS, CDR2 FQNEAQ. CDR3 DNA: TGTGCCAGCACCACAGGGGGCTCGAACACTGAAGCTTTCTTT. Encoded protein: CASTTGGSNTEAFF.

This sequence joins TRBV15 and TRBJ1-2; 7 nucleotides agree with TRBD1. This CDR3 is built from 15 residues. Germline V gives CDR1 LNHNV, CDR2 YYDKDF (reference sequence). V shed 0 bases and J 6 bases; nucleotides not matched to a gene: 7. The CDR3 is CATSRETGTVNGYTF. CDR3 sequence (DNA): TGTGCCACCAGCAGAGAAACCGGGACAGTCAATGGCTACACCTTC. Variable domain in full (rest from reference TRBV15 and TRBJ1-2): DAMVIQNPRYQVTQFGKPVTLSCSQTLNHNVMYWYQQKSSQAPKLLFHYYDKDFNNEADTPDNFQSRRPNTSFCFLDIRSPGLGDTAMYLCATSRETGTVNGYTFGSGTRLTVV.

The chain combines TRBV5-1 with TRBJ1-1, with D possibly being TRBD1 (5 bases). Per germline, CDR1 SGHRS and CDR2 YFSETQ. Trimming took off 2 bases at V and 1 base at J, with 15 bases between the two ends. The CDR3 sequence is 16 residues long. The CDR3 here is CASSLKTVGTNTEAFF. In DNA, the CDR3 is TGCGCCAGCAGCTTAAAGACAGTTGGGACGAACACTGAAGCTTTCTTT.

A single count supports this clone. This chain links TRBV11-2 with TRBJ2-5; D tentatively fits TRBD1 or TRBD2 (5 bases each). Germline CDR1 is SGHAT and CDR2 is FQNNGV. The V gene lost 1 base and the J gene lost 3 bases, with 9 bases spanning the gap. This CDR3 has 14 residues. The CDR3 DNA sequence: TGTGCCAGCAGCTTAGGTTGGGGGAAAGAGACCCAGTACTTC. It yields the protein CASSLGWGKETQYF.

The rearrangement joins TRBV27 to TRBJ2-3, with D perhaps matching TRBD2 (5 bases). V gave up 2 bases and J gave up 1 base, with 16 bases separating them. CDR1 and CDR2 from the germline V gene are MNHEY and SMNVEV (reference sequence). This CDR3 is built from 17 residues. The CDR3 region is CASSLMPADGGTDTQYF. The CDR3 DNA is TGTGCCAGCAGTTTAATGCCAGCGGATGGGGGCACAGATACGCAGTATTTT.

This chain connects TRBV6-1 to TRBJ2-5, with no clear D. Germline lookup yields CDR1 MNHNS and CDR2 SASEGT. The CDR3 spans 14 residues. Trimming took 3 bases from V and 7 from J, leaving 15 bases between them. The CDR3 bases are TGTGCCAGCAGTGATTGGCCAGCTAGTCGGACCCAGTACTTC. It yields the protein CASSDWPASRTQYF.

The rearrangement links TRBV5-1 to TRBJ1-6; a weak D match, TRBD1 (5 bases). CDR1 SGHRS and CDR2 YFSETQ come from the germline V gene. Trimming stripped 3 bases from V and 7 bases from J, with 11 bases between. The CDR3 has 14 amino acids. CDR3 protein: CASSSQGANSPLHF. For the CDR3, the DNA is TGCGCCAGCAGCTCCCAAGGGGCCAATTCACCCCTCCACTTT.

This clone was seen only once. The chain employs TRBV5-6 and TRBJ1-1; D possibly corresponds to TRBD1 (5 bases). Germline V gene data show CDR1 as SGHDT and CDR2 as YYEEEE. The CDR3 contains 16 residues. Trimming shortened V by 1 base and J by 1 base, and 14 bases separated the two germline ends. The CDR3 is CASSLFDGGTNTEAFF. In nucleotides, the CDR3 is TGTGCCAGCAGCTTGTTTGACGGGGGTACGAACACTGAAGCTTTCTTT.

V is TRBV5-4 and J is TRBJ1-3; D is undetermined. Trimming removed 4 bases at V and 2 bases at J, with 13 bases between. Per germline, CDR1 SGHNT and CDR2 YYREEE (reference sequence). The CDR3 covers 15 residues. In DNA form, the CDR3 reads TGTGCCAGCAGCGGCCCCACCGGGGCTGGAAACACCATATATTTT. As protein: CASSGPTGAGNTIYF.

DNA of the CDR3: TGTGCCAGCAGCTTAGCGGGGTTTCAGTCTGAAAAACTGTTTTTT. Translating it yields CASSLAGFQSEKLFF. V usage is TRBV11-2 and J usage is TRBJ1-4; unclear D gene. V was cut by 1 base and J by 7 bases, with 13 bases left in between. Germline V CDR1 and CDR2: SGHAT, FQNNGV. This CDR3 has 15 amino acids.

This sequence joins TRBV30 and TRBJ2-1; TRBD1 might be the D (8 bases). Germline CDR1 and CDR2: GTSNPN and SVGIG (reference sequence). Trimming left V 7 bases short and J 0 bases short, with 13 bases between. The CDR3 has 14 amino acids. DNA for the CDR3: TGTGCCTTAACAGGGGGGGGCTCCTACAATGAGCAGTTCTTC. Residues: CALTGGGSYNEQFF.

The chain combines TRBV5-6 with TRBJ2-1; D assignment may be TRBD1 or TRBD2 (6 bases each). The CDR3 sequence is 12 residues long. The germline V and J ends were trimmed by 0 bases and 16 bases, with 14 bases remaining between them. Per the germline V gene, CDR1 is SGHDT and CDR2 is YYEEEE. CDR3: CASSLDLGGHFF. CDR3 bases: TGTGCCAGCAGCTTGGATTTGGGGGGCCACTTCTTC.

This clone was seen a few times. The gene calls are TRBV11-2 and TRBJ1-5; 11 positions match TRBD1. Losses at the gene ends were 5 bases for V and 4 bases for J; bases not matched to a gene: 10. The CDR3 has 17 amino acids. CDR1 SGHAT and CDR2 FQNNGV come from the germline V gene. The CDR3 reads CASSQGSGTGGNQPQHF. CDR3 nucleotide sequence: TGTGCCAGCAGCCAAGGCTCCGGGACAGGGGGAAATCAGCCCCAGCATTTT.

The chain has TRBV7-8 and TRBJ2-7, with 8 bases identical to TRBD2. The CDR3 length is 15 residues. V gave up 3 bases and J gave up 1 base; unmatched junction bases: 5. Germline CDR1 is SGHVS and CDR2 is FQNEAQ. CDR3 nucleotides: TGTGCCAGCAGCTTGGTAGCGGGAACTTCCTACGAGCAGTACTTC. Protein: CASSLVAGTSYEQYF.

This rearrangement joins TRBV5-1 to TRBJ2-7, with 7 bases matching TRBD1. V lost 0 bases and J lost 4; bases outside the gene matches: 13. Germline V gene sequence: CDR1 SGHRS, CDR2 YFSETQ. The CDR3 is 17 amino acids. This chain's CDR3 is CASSLASGTAPLYEQYF. For the CDR3, the DNA is TGCGCCAGCAGCTTGGCGTCAGGGACAGCCCCTCTTTACGAGCAGTACTTC.

The chain recombines TRBV7-9 with TRBJ2-7; 7 bases align to TRBD2. Germline values: CDR1 SEHNR, CDR2 FQNEAQ (reference sequence). The CDR3 is 15 amino acids. V was clipped by 4 bases and J by 1 base; unmatched bases: 7. CDR3 protein: CASSSSASGSYEQYF. The CDR3, as DNA: TGTGCCAGCAGCTCCAGTGCTAGCGGATCCTACGAGCAGTACTTC.

The chain is built from TRBV29-1 and TRBJ2-7, with D possibly being TRBD1 (6 bases). The CDR3 is 13 residues long. Germline CDR1 is SQVTM and CDR2 is ANQGSEA. Trimming removed 6 bases from V and 4 bases from J, with 16 bases in between. This CDR3 reads CSVTGTSQYEQYF. In DNA form, the CDR3 reads TGCAGCGTAACCGGGACAAGTCAATACGAGCAGTACTTC.

This chain links TRBV4-3 with TRBJ2-1, with D perhaps matching TRBD2 (5 bases). The CDR3 has 14 amino acids. The ends were cut back, 4 bases at V and 6 bases at J, with 13 bases in the middle. Germline CDR1 LGHNA, CDR2 YSLEER. The CDR3 is CASSRDQLVNEQFF. As DNA, the CDR3 is TGCGCCAGCAGCCGAGATCAACTAGTCAATGAGCAGTTCTTC.

This chain uses TRBV11-3 with TRBJ2-2, with 7 bases identical to TRBD1. This CDR3 has 14 amino acids. V dropped 6 bases and J dropped 6; count of bases not matched to a gene: 7. Germline loops: CDR1 SGHNT, CDR2 YENEEA. CDR3 DNA: TGTGCCAGCAGTCCCACAGGGGTCGCCGGGGAGCTGTTTTTT. This codes for CASSPTGVAGELFF.

This clone was counted a single time. The chain recombines TRBV5-5 with TRBJ1-6; a possible D gene is TRBD1 (6 bases). With 4 bases removed from V and 7 bases from J, the gap between germline ends came to 12 bases. The CDR3 contains 14 residues. The germline V gene encodes CDR1 SGHKS and CDR2 YYEKEE (reference sequence). The CDR3 region has the DNA TGTGCCAGCAGCCGCCCGGGGGGCAATTCACCCCTCCACTTT. Its protein is CASSRPGGNSPLHF.

CDR3 DNA: TGTGCCAGCCCCCCACTGGGCGAGCAGTACTTC. This gives the protein CASPPLGEQYF. The J gene is TRBJ2-7, the V gene TRBV7-3; D is ambiguous. Trimming took 8 bases from V and 6 from J, leaving 11 bases between them. CDR3 size: 11 residues. Germline CDR1 is SGHTA and CDR2 is FQGTGA. Together with reference TRBV7-3 and TRBJ2-7, the CDR3 gives the full variable domain: GAGVSQTPSNKVTEKGKYVELRCDPISGHTALYWYRQSLGQGPEFLIYFQGTGAADDSGLPNDRFFAVRPEGSVSTLKIQRTERGDSAVYLCASPPLGEQYFGPGTRLTVT.

The chain employs TRBV27 and TRBJ2-5; the match to TRBD2 covers 10 bases. Germline V gene data show CDR1 as MNHEY and CDR2 as SMNVEV (reference sequence). The CDR3 consists of 15 residues. With V trimmed by 5 bases and J by 5 bases, 8 bases remained unmatched. The CDR3 spells CASSRLAGGTETQYF. The CDR3 DNA is TGTGCCAGCAGTCGATTAGCGGGAGGTACGGAGACCCAGTACTTC.

This rearrangement joins TRBV27 to TRBJ2-7; D gene unclear. The CDR3 loop spans 10 amino acids. Germline-derived CDR1 and CDR2 are MNHEY and SMNVEV (reference sequence). The V end was cut by 8 bases, the J end by 4 bases, with 6 bases between. The CDR3 bases are TGTGCCAGCGGAAAATACGAGCAGTACTTC. Its translation is CASGKYEQYF.

The CDR3 sequence: CASSSGTGHYGYTF. Here the CDR3 DNA reads TGTGCCAGCAGCTCCGGGACAGGACACTATGGCTACACCTTC. This chain uses TRBV7-9 with TRBJ1-2; 8 bases fit TRBD1. Germline V gene data show CDR1 as SEHNR and CDR2 as FQNEAQ (reference sequence). Trimming cost V 4 bases and J 3 bases; bases outside gene matches: 4. The CDR3 runs to 14 residues.

V usage is TRBV30 and J usage is TRBJ1-2; no clear D. The V gene's germline CDR1 is GTSNPN and CDR2 SVGIG (reference sequence). The length of the CDR3 is 13 residues. V dropped 4 bases and J dropped 4 bases, with 13 bases sitting between them. The CDR3 DNA follows: TGTGCCTGGACGAACGCGGATTTCTATGGCTACACCTTC. Amino acids: CAWTNADFYGYTF.

This chain connects TRBV27 to TRBJ1-5, with a weak D call TRBD1 (5 bases). V was trimmed by 3 bases and J by 0 bases, leaving 9 bases between them. Germline-derived CDR1 and CDR2 are MNHEY and SMNVEV (reference sequence). The CDR3 is 15 amino acids. The CDR3 DNA follows: TGTGCCAGCAGTTTCGGCAGGGATAGCAATCAGCCCCAGCATTTT. It yields the protein CASSFGRDSNQPQHF.